The present TCR beta chain was sequenced within a study of Ad26.COV2.S vaccination and SARS-CoV-2 variants. Study context: Administration of Ad26.COV2.S was intramuscular, either once or twice 56 days apart.

The table came from immunoSEQ multiplex PCR; TCRdb's copy has only in-frame clones and leaves some out. The sample lists some 270,000 clones; around nine tenths were seen once. Treatment meaning: some 19 received Ad26.COV2.S at low or high dose, single or two shots; about 5 received placebo; per-sample allocation not given. Sampling occurred on day 63 after the first vaccine or placebo injection. The V end was cut by 1 base, the J end by 1 base, with 5 bases between. Germline CDR1 reads LNHDA; CDR2 reads SQIVND (reference sequence). The CDR3 spans 15 residues. V gene TRBV19 combines with J gene TRBJ2-6; no clear D gene. The specimen was peripheral blood, collected in a trial of Ad26.COV2.S vaccine versus placebo. The source of this sequence is a person between 18 and 65 years old who received the Ad26.COV2.S COVID-19 vaccine or a placebo. Here the CDR3 reads CASSIGPSGANVLTF. Written as DNA, the CDR3 is TGTGCCAGTAGTATAGGGCCGTCTGGGGCCAACGTCCTGACTTTC.